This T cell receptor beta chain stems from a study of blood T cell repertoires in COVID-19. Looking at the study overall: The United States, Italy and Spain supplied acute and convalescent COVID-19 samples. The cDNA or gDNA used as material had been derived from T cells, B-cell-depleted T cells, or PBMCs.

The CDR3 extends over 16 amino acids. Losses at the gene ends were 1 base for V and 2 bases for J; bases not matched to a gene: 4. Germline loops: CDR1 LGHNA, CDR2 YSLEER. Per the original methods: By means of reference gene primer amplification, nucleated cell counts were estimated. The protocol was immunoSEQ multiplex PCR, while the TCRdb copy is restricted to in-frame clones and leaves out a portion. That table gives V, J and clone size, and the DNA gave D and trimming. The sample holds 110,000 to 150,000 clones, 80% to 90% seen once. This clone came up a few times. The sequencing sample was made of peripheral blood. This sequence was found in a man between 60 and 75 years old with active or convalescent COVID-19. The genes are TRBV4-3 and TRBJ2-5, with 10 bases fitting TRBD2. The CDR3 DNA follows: TGCGCCAGCAGCCAAGGGGTAGCGGGGGGTCAAGAGACCCAGTACTTC. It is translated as CASSQGVAGGQETQYF.